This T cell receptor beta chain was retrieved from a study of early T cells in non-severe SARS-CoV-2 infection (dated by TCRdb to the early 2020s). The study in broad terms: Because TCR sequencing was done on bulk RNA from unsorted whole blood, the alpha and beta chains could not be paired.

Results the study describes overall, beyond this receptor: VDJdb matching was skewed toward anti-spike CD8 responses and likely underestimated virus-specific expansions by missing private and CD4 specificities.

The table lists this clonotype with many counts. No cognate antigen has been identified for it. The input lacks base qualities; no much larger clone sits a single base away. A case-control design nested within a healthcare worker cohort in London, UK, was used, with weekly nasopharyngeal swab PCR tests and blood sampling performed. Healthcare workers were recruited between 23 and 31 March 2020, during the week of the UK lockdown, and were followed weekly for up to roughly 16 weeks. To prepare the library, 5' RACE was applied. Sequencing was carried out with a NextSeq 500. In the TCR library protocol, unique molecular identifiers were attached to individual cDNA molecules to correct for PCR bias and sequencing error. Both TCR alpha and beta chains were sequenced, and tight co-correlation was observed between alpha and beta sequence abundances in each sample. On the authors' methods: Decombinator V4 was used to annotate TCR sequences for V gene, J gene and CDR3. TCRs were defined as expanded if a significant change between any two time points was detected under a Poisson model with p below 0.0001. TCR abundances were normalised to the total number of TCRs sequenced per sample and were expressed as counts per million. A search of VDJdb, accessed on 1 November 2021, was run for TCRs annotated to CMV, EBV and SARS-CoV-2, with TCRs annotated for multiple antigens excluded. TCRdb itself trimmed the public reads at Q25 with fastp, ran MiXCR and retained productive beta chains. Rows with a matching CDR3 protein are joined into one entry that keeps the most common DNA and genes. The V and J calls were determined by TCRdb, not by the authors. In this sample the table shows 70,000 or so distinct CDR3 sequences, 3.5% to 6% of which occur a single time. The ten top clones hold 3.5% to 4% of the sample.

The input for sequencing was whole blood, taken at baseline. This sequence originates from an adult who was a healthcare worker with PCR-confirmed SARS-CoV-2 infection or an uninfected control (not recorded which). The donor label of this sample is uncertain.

The CDR3 amino acid sequence is: CSVELWGTEAFF. The nucleotide sequence reads as follows: TGCAGCGTTGAACTGTGGGGCACTGAAGCTTTCTTT. The sequence links TRBV29-1 to TRBJ1-1, with the D gene not confidently named. Relative to germline, V is 2 bases shorter and J is 4 bases shorter, with 8 bases between their ends. Per the germline V gene, SQVTM is the CDR1 and ANQGSEA is the CDR2. Its CDR3 holds 12 amino acids, cysteine through phenylalanine. CDR3 DNA only is kept here, 36 bases in frame from base 1.